The present T cell receptor (beta chain) was sequenced within a study of shared clonotypes between healthy human individuals (dated by TCRdb to 2018 to 2021). About the study as a whole: A couple of women and a few men aged 18 to 49 years were included in the cohort. Per donor, three plates each were used for CD4 naive and CD4 memory, two for CD8 naive, and one for CD8 memory. The study deeply sequenced blood TCR repertoires of five healthy adults to estimate repertoire size and the extent of clonotype sharing between individuals. Libraries were prepared and TCR repertoires were sequenced by different laboratories using diverse techniques, in order to increase sequencing depth and limit assay-specific biases. Leukapheresis yielded between about 0.94 and 9 billion PBMCs per donor.

Healthy HIV-negative adults with no recently reported acute infections or vaccinations were included as donors. Every donor was a Caucasian adult living in Nashville, Tennessee, USA. CD4+ T cells were enriched through magnetic negative selection, after which naive cells were positively selected on CD45RA and the remaining negative fraction served as the memory subset. After blood collection by leukapheresis, PBMCs were isolated using Ficoll-Histopaque density gradient centrifugation and then cryopreserved in the vapor phase of liquid nitrogen. Analytical flow cytometry was used to check the purity and quantity of every magnetically sorted T cell population. Genomic DNA was isolated from each sorted fraction and quantified by UV absorbance on a Nanodrop 2000c. The CDR3, from cysteine to phenylalanine, totals 15 residues. Only the CDR3 portion is preserved as DNA: 45 bases, with reading frame beginning at the first base. Relative to germline, V is missing 3 bases and J is missing 2 bases, with 5 bases of the junction outside any gene match. CDR1 and CDR2, looked up from the germline V gene, are MDHEN and SYDVKM.

Using the deep immunoSEQ assay, multiplex PCR amplified TCR CDR3 regions from genomic DNA. Extracted genomic DNA from each cell subset was spread evenly across all wells of several immunoSEQ 96-well plates, with each plate serving as a replicate. For sorted subsets, roughly 190 ng of genomic DNA, equivalent to some 33,000 T cell genomes, went into each replicate PCR. Purified libraries were quantified with a Qubit 3.0 fluorometer, sized on a Bioanalyzer 2100, and re-quantified with the KAPA Library Quantification kit. Each immunoSEQ 96-well plate was sequenced on its own single-read 150-cycle Illumina NextSeq 550 flow cell. As for how the authors treated the data: Because only junctional sequences without quality scores were contained in the immunoSEQ output, filtering matching that applied to full-length reads could not be performed. To assign V/J genes and CDR3, sequences were annotated using PyIR, a Python wrapper for IgBLAST v1.9, with IMGT germline references. Any read was removed if the V/J assignment was weak (E-value above 1e-6), the CDR3 was missing, or the read contained stop codons, out-of-frame junctions, or ambiguous translated residues. V3J clonotypes were defined as sequences sharing the same inferred V gene, J gene, and CDR3 amino acid sequence. The percentage overlap between two repertoires was calculated by dividing the number of shared unique clonotypes by the size of the smaller repertoire. Richness of each repertoire was evaluated using RTK rarefaction, the Chao1 estimator, and Recon v2.1 estimates of unobserved clonotypes. OLGA was used to compute generation probabilities for all TCRbeta clonotypes that the gDNA method yielded from a handful of donors. What TCRdb holds here is the immuneACCESS table cut down to in-frame rearrangements. Part of the clones is not present; checked against another copy, under half of the missing clones reflect an unresolved V gene, and the others are unexplained. From that table come the V and J calls and clone size; the DNA was used to work out D and trimming. The sample includes about a million clones, with about three quarters observed a single time. Roughly 1.4% of the sample rests with the top ten.

Here is what the overall study found, with its caveats: Sampling was restricted to blood, and TCR repertoires in tissue are likely to differ from TCR repertoires in blood. Naive subsets generally had larger estimated clonotype richness than memory subsets. Because the study included only a small number of donors, the genetic and exposure-history diversity represented was limited. Higher generation probabilities were observed for clonotypes shared by all four sorted-subset donors than for non-shared clonotypes. Across a handful of donors, about 4.5% of naive CD4, approximately 4% of naive CD8, 2% to 2.5% of memory CD4, and approximately 0.4% of memory CD8 clonotypes were shared. Pairwise subsampling indicated that sequencing depth was expected to affect the degree of clonotype sharing among donors. Incomplete sequencing was indicated by rarefaction of sorted-subset datasets, despite the large sequencing depth.

For this clone: No cognate antigen has been identified for it. The record has no base qualities; no much larger clone is one base away.

Sequencing input: memory CD4+ T cells sorted from blood. This sample's cell subset or site label indicates: CD45RA-negative fraction. Recombination joined TRBV28 with TRBJ1-2; 8 central bases correspond to TRBD1. The TCR was taken from a man aged 18 to 29 in good health. The bases are TGTGCCAGCAGTTTGGCAGGGGGCGGGAACTATGGCTACACCTTC. The translation is CASSLAGGGNYGYTF.